These T cell receptor beta chains were read from a single sample in a study of T cell clonotyping in hematopoietic cell transplantation. Assay used: immunoSEQ multiplex PCR; TCRdb lists only in-frame clones, some missing. The repertoire holds some 4,400 clones, with 60% to 80% as singletons. The sample was peripheral blood mononuclear cells, taken 100 days after allogeneic stem cell transplant. All receptors derive from a female patient between 50 and 59 years old who had an allogeneic stem cell transplant from an unrelated donor, so the T cells may come from the graft donor. Some clones in this sample may be carry-over from other donors' samples. Each CDR3 is given with its conserved first and last residue. A D gene is named only where the DNA matches it firmly. Expanded clones get a size class; other rows say once, few or many, or leave the size out.

CDR3 DNA: TGTGCCAGCAGGGACAGGGTTAGCAATCAGCCCCAGCATTTT
CDR3 protein: CASRDRVSNQPQHF
J gene: TRBJ1-5
D gene: TRBD1
clone size: .
V gene: TRBV2

CDR3 DNA: TGCGCCAGCATGCCCCCGGGGGGGGAGCAGTACTTC
CDR3 protein: CASMPPGGEQYF
J gene: TRBJ2-7
D gene: TRBD2
clone size: .
V gene: TRBV5-1

CDR3 DNA: TGTGCCAGCAGGGGACTAGCTCGTCGCGATGAGCAGTTCTTC
CDR3 protein: CASRGLARRDEQFF
J gene: TRBJ2-1
D gene: TRBD2
clone size: .
V gene: TRBV5-4

CDR3 DNA: TGCGCCAGCAGCTCAACAGGGGGCGCAGATGGCTACACCTTC
CDR3 protein: CASSSTGGADGYTF
J gene: TRBJ1-2
D gene: TRBD1
clone size: .
V gene: TRBV5-1

CDR3 DNA: TGTGCCAGCAGCCAAGAAGAAGGAGGGAATGAGCAGTTCTTC
CDR3 protein: CASSQEEGGNEQFF
J gene: TRBJ2-1
D gene: .
clone size: .
V gene: TRBV14

CDR3 DNA: TGCGCCAGCAGCCCCATAGCGGGGGGGGGATACAATGAGCAGTTCTTC
CDR3 protein: CASSPIAGGGYNEQFF
J gene: TRBJ2-1
D gene: TRBD2
clone size: .
V gene: TRBV5-1

CDR3 DNA: TGCAGCGTTGTGGGACAGGGCAAGTATGGCTACACCTTC
CDR3 protein: CSVVGQGKYGYTF
J gene: TRBJ1-2
D gene: TRBD1
clone size: .
V gene: TRBV29-1

CDR3 DNA: TGTGCCAGCAGCTTAATGACTAACAAGAACACCGGGGAGCTGTTTTTT
CDR3 protein: CASSLMTNKNTGELFF
J gene: TRBJ2-2
D gene: .
clone size: .
V gene: TRBV13

CDR3 DNA: TGTGCCAGCAGTCCCCACTCCCGGGAAGGCTACACCTTC
CDR3 protein: CASSPHSREGYTF
J gene: TRBJ1-2
D gene: .
clone size: .
V gene: TRBV27

CDR3 DNA: TGCGCCAGCAGCCGGGAGGGGACAGGGACTTCCTACGAGCAGTACTTC
CDR3 protein: CASSREGTGTSYEQYF
J gene: TRBJ2-7
D gene: .
clone size: .
V gene: TRBV5-1

CDR3 DNA: TGTGCCAGCAGCACCGGACAGGGAAGCAATTCACCCCTCCACTTT
CDR3 protein: CASSTGQGSNSPLHF
J gene: TRBJ1-6
D gene: TRBD1
clone size: .
V gene: TRBV9

CDR3 DNA: TGTGCCAGCAGCTTGGGGGCTAGCGGGGCCAATGAGCAGTTCTTC
CDR3 protein: CASSLGASGANEQFF
J gene: TRBJ2-1
D gene: TRBD2
clone size: .
V gene: TRBV5-4

CDR3 DNA: TGCGCCAGCAGCTTGGACGGGGTCTACAATGAGCAGTTCTTC
CDR3 protein: CASSLDGVYNEQFF
J gene: TRBJ2-1
D gene: .
clone size: .
V gene: TRBV5-1

CDR3 DNA: TGTGCCAGCATGCAGGGGTCTGGGGCCAACGTCCTGACTTTC
CDR3 protein: CASMQGSGANVLTF
J gene: TRBJ2-6
D gene: .
clone size: .
V gene: TRBV9

CDR3 DNA: TGCGCCAGCAGCCAAGAGGAGACAGGTTCTCAACGGGTCCTGACTTTC
CDR3 protein: CASSQEETGSQRVLTF
J gene: TRBJ2-6
D gene: .
clone size: .
V gene: TRBV4-1

CDR3 DNA: TGTGCCAGTAGTATGCGGGGGACCACAGATACGCAGTATTTT
CDR3 protein: CASSMRGTTDTQYF
J gene: TRBJ2-3
D gene: TRBD2
clone size: .
V gene: TRBV19

CDR3 DNA: TGTGCCAGCAGAGACCCGGGACAGATGAACACTGAAGCTTTCTTT
CDR3 protein: CASRDPGQMNTEAFF
J gene: TRBJ1-1
D gene: TRBD1
clone size: few
V gene: TRBV6-5

CDR3 DNA: TGTGCCAGCAGCGATGGGACTAAGGAGCTGTTTTTT
CDR3 protein: CASSDGTKELFF
J gene: TRBJ2-2
D gene: TRBD2
clone size: .
V gene: TRBV11-2

CDR3 DNA: TGCGCCAGCAGCTTGAGGACTAGCGGTCAAGAGACCCAGTACTTC
CDR3 protein: CASSLRTSGQETQYF
J gene: TRBJ2-5
D gene: TRBD2
clone size: .
V gene: TRBV5-1

CDR3 DNA: TGTGCCAGCAGCGGAGCGGAAGGAGACAGAACGCAGTATTTT
CDR3 protein: CASSGAEGDRTQYF
J gene: TRBJ2-3
D gene: .
clone size: .
V gene: TRBV6-1

CDR3 DNA: TGCGCCAGCAGCACCCCGACAGGGGGCCATGGCTACACCTTC
CDR3 protein: CASSTPTGGHGYTF
J gene: TRBJ1-2
D gene: TRBD1
clone size: .
V gene: TRBV4-1

CDR3 DNA: TGCAGCGGACGTGGTCTACCTCAAGAGACCCAGTACTTC
CDR3 protein: CSGRGLPQETQYF
J gene: TRBJ2-5
D gene: .
clone size: .
V gene: TRBV29-1